This T cell receptor beta chain was documented in a study of CD8+ T cells in alopecia areata (dated by TCRdb to between 2018 and 2020). Background for the entire study: The study used high-throughput TCRbeta sequencing to examine T cell clonal expansion in alopecia areata, in both the C3H/HeJ mouse model and human patients. Clonality in the scalp was compared among normal scalp (n=4), patchy alopecia areata scalp (n=8), and alopecia totalis/universalis scalp (n=8). On the human side, TCRbeta sequencing was run on scalp tissue and on sorted CD4+ and CD8+ peripheral blood T cells from healthy controls and from alopecia areata patients with either patchy or totalis/universalis disease. RNA was extracted with the PAXgene miRNA kit for fixed scalp, the miRNeasy kit for PBMCs, and the RNeasy kit for mouse skin. TCRbeta CDR3 regions were amplified by immunoSEQ multiplex PCR using 35 Vbeta forward and 13 Jbeta reverse primers.

The receptor library was made with the immunoSEQ multiplex PCR assay. RNA was extracted from all samples and reverse transcribed into cDNA as template for TCR sequencing. SuperScript III was used for first-strand cDNA synthesis, primed with a 2:1 mix of oligo-dT and random hexamers. A synthetic immune receptor repertoire was used to assess amplification bias, and residual bias was removed computationally. The original methods were these. Raw reads were preprocessed for error removal, and CDR3 was defined according to IMGT conventions as running from the conserved cysteine to phenylalanine. Clonality was computed as 1 minus the Shannon entropy, with the entropy normalized by log2 of the number of productive unique TCRs. Scalp TCRbeta sequences were cross-referenced with sorted blood CD4 and CD8 repertoires so that the CD4 or CD8 identity of scalp clones could be inferred. TCRdb mirrors the immuneACCESS table, restricted to in-frame sequences. Some clones are absent from its copies; in checked studies, under half trace to an unresolved V gene, and the reason for the others is unknown. V and J calls and clone size are those listed in that table; D and trimming were worked out from the DNA. This sample holds about 200,000 clones; around 50% were observed only once. Approximately 4.9% of the sample rests with the top ten.

A remark on this clone: The target of this receptor is not known. No quality values exist for individual bases; no much larger clone is one base distant.

V loses 6 bases, J loses 3 bases, and the germline ends lie 15 bases apart. The cysteine opens and the phenylalanine closes a CDR3 of 14 amino acids. Only the CDR3 DNA stays, 42 bases, in frame from base 1. CDR1 and CDR2 were assigned from the germline V gene (reference sequence) as MNHEY and SMNVEV. After PBMCs were isolated by density centrifugation and stained for CD3, CD4 and CD8, a FACSAria was used to sort CD4+ and CD8+ T cells. Unaffected controls provided scalp biopsies and blood samples. What the research found in general, with its limitations: Compared with mice, TCR sequences shared between patients were less clear, possibly partly because of HLA diversity across the patient population. Unlike mouse skin, where gammadelta T cells dominate, normal human skin contains resident alphabeta T cells that get sequenced too, which complicates analysis of the scalp TCR repertoire. Higher clonality and more expanded CD8+ clones were observed in lesional scalp than in normal scalp, particularly in alopecia totalis/universalis, a finding suggestive of antigenic drive.

This receptor was obtained from a human donor in good health. The chain uses TRBV27 and TRBJ2-7, and TRBD2 may be the D gene, going by 5 matching bases. Source material: CD8+ T cells sorted from blood. The CDR3 protein sequence reads: CASSSTLRVYEQYF. The DNA reads TGTGCCAGCAGCTCTACACTGAGGGTCTACGAGCAGTACTTC.